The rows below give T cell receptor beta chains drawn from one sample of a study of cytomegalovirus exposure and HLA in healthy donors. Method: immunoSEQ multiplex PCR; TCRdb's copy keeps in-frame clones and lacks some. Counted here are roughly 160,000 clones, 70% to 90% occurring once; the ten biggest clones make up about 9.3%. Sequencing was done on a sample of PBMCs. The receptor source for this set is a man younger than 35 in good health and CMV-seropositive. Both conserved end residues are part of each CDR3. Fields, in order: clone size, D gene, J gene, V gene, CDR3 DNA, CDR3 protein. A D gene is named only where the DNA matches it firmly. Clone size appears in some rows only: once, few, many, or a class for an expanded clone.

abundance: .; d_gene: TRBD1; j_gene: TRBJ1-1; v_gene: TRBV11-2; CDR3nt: TGTGCCAGCAGCGTGCCGGGACAGGGGGCGGCCACTGAAGCTTTCTTT; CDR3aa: CASSVPGQGAATEAFF
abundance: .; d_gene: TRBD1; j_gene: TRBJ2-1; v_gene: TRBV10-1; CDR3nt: TGCGCCAGCAGCGACAGGGGGCAGACCTACAATGAGCAGTTCTTC; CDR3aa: CASSDRGQTYNEQFF
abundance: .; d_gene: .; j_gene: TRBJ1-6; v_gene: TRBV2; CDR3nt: TGTGCCAGCATGACGGACGGACTGACCTATAATTCACCCCTCCACTTT; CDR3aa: CASMTDGLTYNSPLHF
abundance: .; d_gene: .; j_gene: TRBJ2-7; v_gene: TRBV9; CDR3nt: TGTGCCAGCAGCGTAGGAGGGAGGTCCTACGAGCAGTACTTC; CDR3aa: CASSVGGRSYEQYF
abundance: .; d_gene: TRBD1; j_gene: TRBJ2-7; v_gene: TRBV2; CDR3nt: TGTGCCAGCAGTCGTGACAGGGTCGGTGTTACCTACGAGCAGTACTTC; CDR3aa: CASSRDRVGVTYEQYF
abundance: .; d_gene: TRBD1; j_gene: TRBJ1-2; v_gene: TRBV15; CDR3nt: TGTGCCACCAGCGACCTCACGACAGGGGGCGACTATGGCTACACCTTC; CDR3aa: CATSDLTTGGDYGYTF
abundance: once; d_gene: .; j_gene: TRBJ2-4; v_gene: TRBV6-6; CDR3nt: TGTGCCAGCCAAGGAGGCGGGTTTGCCAAAAACATTCAGTACTTC; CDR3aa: CASQGGGFAKNIQYF
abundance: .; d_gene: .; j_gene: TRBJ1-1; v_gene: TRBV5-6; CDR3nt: TGTGCCAGCAGCTCCCCCAAGGAGGGGAACACTGAAGCTTTCTTT; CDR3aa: CASSSPKEGNTEAFF
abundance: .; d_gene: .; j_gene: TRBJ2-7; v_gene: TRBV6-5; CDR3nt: TGTGCCAGCAGTTCCCTGCGGGGTGGGGACTACGAGCAGTACTTC; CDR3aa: CASSSLRGGDYEQYF
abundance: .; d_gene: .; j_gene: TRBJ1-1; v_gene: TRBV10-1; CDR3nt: TGCGCCAGCAGTGAGTACAGGGTGGGGACTGAAGCTTTCTTT; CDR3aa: CASSEYRVGTEAFF
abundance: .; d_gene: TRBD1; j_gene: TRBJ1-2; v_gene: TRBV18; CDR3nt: TGTGCCAGCTCACCACGGAGACAAGGAGGACAGGCTATAGGCTATGGCTACACCTTC; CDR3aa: CASSPRRQGGQAIGYGYTF
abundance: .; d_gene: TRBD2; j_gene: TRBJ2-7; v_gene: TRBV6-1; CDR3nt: TGTGCCAGCAGTGACCTCGCGGGGGGCTCCTACGAGCAGTACTTC; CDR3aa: CASSDLAGGSYEQYF
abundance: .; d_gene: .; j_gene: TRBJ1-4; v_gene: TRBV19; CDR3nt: TGTGCCAGTAGTGTGGCGACAGGCCGGTGGGGGATTCATGAAAAACTGTTTTTT; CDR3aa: CASSVATGRWGIHEKLFF
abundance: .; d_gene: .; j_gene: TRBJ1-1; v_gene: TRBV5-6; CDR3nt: TGTGCCAGCAGCTTGGGACACCGGGAGTTCGCTGAAGCTTTCTTT; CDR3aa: CASSLGHREFAEAFF
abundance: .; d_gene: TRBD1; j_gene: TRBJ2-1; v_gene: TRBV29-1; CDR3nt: TGCAGCGTTGTAGAGGGGACAGTGGCCTACAATGAGCAGTTCTTC; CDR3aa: CSVVEGTVAYNEQFF
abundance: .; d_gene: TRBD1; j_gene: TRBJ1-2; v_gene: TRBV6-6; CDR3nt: TGTGCCAGCAGTAGACAGGGGTCATACTATGGCTACACCTTC; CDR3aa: CASSRQGSYYGYTF
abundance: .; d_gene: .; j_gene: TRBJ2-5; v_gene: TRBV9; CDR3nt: TGTGCCAGCAGCGTAGATCCCCGGGAAAGTGAGACCCAGTACTTC; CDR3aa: CASSVDPRESETQYF
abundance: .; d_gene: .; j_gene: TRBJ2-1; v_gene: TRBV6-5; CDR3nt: TGTGCCAGCAGTTACTCGGCAGGGGCGCACAATGAGCGGTTCTTC; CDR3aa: CASSYSAGAHNERFF
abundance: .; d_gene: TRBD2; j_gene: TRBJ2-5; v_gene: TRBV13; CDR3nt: TGTGCCAGCAGCTCACCATCCGTTGGGCGGGGGGGGAAGACCCAGTACTTC; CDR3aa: CASSSPSVGRGGKTQYF
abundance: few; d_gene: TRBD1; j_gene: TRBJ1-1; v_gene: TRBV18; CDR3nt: TGTGCCAGCTCAGTAAAGCCAGGGGGTACTGAAGCTTTCTTT; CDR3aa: CASSVKPGGTEAFF
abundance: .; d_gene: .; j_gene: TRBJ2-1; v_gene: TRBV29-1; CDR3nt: TGCAGCGTTGTAAGGGGGGGATACAATGAGCAGCTCTTC; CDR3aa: CSVVRGGYNEQLF
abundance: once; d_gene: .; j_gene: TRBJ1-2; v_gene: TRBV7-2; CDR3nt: TGTGTCAGCAGCTCAGGGGCGTTCTATGGCTACACCTTC; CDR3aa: CVSSSGAFYGYTF
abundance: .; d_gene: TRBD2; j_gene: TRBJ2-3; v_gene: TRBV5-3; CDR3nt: TGTGCCAGAAGCTCTAAGACTAGCGGGAGCAGCACAGATACGCAGTATTTT; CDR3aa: CARSSKTSGSSTDTQYF
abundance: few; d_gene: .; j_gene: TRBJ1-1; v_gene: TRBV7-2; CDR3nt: TGTGCCAGCAGCTTAGCGAGGAATGAAGCTTTCTTT; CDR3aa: CASSLARNEAFF
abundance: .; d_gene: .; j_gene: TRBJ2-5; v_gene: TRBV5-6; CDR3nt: TGTGCCAGCAGCTTGGAGTTAGGGGGGGGTCAAGAGACCCAGTACTTC; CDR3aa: CASSLELGGGQETQYF
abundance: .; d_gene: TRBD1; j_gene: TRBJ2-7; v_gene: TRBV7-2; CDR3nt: TGTGCCTCCAGATCGACAGGGACCTACGAGCAGTACTTC; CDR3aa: CASRSTGTYEQYF
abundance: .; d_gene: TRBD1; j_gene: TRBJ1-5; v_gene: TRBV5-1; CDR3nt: TGCGCCAGCAGCTTGGGGCGTCCGGGACAGGGTGATAGCAATCAGCCCCAGCATTTT; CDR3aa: CASSLGRPGQGDSNQPQHF
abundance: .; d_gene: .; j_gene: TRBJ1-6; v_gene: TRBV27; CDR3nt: TGTGCCAGCAGTCCCACCTTAAAGGCGGGACGATATAATTCACCCCTCCACTTT; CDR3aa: CASSPTLKAGRYNSPLHF
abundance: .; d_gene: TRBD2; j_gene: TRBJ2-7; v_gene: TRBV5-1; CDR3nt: TGCGCCAGCAGCTTAATAGCGGGGGGTACCTACGAGCAGTACTTC; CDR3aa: CASSLIAGGTYEQYF
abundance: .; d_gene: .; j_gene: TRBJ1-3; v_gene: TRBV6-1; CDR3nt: TGTGCCAGCAGTGAAGACAGCACTGGAAACACCATATATTTT; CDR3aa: CASSEDSTGNTIYF
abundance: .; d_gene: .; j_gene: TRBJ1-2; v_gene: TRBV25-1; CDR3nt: TGTGCCAGCAGTGGTTTTTTTCAGGGTTTCTACACCTTC; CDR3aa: CASSGFFQGFYTF
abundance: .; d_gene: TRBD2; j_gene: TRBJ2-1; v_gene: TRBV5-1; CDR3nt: TGCGCCAGCAGTTCCCTAGCGGGGGGATCCTCCTACAATGAGCAGTTCTTC; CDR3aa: CASSSLAGGSSYNEQFF
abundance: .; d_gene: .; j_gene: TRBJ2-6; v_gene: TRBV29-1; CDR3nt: TGCAGCGTTGTGGGGACTTCATCCTCTGGGGCCAACGTCCTGACTTTC; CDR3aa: CSVVGTSSSGANVLTF
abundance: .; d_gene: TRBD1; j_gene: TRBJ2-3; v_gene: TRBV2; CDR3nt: TGTGCCAGCAGTCACCGGGACAGGGGGGTGACAGATACGCAGTATTTT; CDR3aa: CASSHRDRGVTDTQYF
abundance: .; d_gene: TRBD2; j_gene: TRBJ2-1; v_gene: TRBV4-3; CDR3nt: TGCGCCAGCAGTCCTAGCGGAAGCTCCTACAATGAGCAGTTCTTC; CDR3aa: CASSPSGSSYNEQFF